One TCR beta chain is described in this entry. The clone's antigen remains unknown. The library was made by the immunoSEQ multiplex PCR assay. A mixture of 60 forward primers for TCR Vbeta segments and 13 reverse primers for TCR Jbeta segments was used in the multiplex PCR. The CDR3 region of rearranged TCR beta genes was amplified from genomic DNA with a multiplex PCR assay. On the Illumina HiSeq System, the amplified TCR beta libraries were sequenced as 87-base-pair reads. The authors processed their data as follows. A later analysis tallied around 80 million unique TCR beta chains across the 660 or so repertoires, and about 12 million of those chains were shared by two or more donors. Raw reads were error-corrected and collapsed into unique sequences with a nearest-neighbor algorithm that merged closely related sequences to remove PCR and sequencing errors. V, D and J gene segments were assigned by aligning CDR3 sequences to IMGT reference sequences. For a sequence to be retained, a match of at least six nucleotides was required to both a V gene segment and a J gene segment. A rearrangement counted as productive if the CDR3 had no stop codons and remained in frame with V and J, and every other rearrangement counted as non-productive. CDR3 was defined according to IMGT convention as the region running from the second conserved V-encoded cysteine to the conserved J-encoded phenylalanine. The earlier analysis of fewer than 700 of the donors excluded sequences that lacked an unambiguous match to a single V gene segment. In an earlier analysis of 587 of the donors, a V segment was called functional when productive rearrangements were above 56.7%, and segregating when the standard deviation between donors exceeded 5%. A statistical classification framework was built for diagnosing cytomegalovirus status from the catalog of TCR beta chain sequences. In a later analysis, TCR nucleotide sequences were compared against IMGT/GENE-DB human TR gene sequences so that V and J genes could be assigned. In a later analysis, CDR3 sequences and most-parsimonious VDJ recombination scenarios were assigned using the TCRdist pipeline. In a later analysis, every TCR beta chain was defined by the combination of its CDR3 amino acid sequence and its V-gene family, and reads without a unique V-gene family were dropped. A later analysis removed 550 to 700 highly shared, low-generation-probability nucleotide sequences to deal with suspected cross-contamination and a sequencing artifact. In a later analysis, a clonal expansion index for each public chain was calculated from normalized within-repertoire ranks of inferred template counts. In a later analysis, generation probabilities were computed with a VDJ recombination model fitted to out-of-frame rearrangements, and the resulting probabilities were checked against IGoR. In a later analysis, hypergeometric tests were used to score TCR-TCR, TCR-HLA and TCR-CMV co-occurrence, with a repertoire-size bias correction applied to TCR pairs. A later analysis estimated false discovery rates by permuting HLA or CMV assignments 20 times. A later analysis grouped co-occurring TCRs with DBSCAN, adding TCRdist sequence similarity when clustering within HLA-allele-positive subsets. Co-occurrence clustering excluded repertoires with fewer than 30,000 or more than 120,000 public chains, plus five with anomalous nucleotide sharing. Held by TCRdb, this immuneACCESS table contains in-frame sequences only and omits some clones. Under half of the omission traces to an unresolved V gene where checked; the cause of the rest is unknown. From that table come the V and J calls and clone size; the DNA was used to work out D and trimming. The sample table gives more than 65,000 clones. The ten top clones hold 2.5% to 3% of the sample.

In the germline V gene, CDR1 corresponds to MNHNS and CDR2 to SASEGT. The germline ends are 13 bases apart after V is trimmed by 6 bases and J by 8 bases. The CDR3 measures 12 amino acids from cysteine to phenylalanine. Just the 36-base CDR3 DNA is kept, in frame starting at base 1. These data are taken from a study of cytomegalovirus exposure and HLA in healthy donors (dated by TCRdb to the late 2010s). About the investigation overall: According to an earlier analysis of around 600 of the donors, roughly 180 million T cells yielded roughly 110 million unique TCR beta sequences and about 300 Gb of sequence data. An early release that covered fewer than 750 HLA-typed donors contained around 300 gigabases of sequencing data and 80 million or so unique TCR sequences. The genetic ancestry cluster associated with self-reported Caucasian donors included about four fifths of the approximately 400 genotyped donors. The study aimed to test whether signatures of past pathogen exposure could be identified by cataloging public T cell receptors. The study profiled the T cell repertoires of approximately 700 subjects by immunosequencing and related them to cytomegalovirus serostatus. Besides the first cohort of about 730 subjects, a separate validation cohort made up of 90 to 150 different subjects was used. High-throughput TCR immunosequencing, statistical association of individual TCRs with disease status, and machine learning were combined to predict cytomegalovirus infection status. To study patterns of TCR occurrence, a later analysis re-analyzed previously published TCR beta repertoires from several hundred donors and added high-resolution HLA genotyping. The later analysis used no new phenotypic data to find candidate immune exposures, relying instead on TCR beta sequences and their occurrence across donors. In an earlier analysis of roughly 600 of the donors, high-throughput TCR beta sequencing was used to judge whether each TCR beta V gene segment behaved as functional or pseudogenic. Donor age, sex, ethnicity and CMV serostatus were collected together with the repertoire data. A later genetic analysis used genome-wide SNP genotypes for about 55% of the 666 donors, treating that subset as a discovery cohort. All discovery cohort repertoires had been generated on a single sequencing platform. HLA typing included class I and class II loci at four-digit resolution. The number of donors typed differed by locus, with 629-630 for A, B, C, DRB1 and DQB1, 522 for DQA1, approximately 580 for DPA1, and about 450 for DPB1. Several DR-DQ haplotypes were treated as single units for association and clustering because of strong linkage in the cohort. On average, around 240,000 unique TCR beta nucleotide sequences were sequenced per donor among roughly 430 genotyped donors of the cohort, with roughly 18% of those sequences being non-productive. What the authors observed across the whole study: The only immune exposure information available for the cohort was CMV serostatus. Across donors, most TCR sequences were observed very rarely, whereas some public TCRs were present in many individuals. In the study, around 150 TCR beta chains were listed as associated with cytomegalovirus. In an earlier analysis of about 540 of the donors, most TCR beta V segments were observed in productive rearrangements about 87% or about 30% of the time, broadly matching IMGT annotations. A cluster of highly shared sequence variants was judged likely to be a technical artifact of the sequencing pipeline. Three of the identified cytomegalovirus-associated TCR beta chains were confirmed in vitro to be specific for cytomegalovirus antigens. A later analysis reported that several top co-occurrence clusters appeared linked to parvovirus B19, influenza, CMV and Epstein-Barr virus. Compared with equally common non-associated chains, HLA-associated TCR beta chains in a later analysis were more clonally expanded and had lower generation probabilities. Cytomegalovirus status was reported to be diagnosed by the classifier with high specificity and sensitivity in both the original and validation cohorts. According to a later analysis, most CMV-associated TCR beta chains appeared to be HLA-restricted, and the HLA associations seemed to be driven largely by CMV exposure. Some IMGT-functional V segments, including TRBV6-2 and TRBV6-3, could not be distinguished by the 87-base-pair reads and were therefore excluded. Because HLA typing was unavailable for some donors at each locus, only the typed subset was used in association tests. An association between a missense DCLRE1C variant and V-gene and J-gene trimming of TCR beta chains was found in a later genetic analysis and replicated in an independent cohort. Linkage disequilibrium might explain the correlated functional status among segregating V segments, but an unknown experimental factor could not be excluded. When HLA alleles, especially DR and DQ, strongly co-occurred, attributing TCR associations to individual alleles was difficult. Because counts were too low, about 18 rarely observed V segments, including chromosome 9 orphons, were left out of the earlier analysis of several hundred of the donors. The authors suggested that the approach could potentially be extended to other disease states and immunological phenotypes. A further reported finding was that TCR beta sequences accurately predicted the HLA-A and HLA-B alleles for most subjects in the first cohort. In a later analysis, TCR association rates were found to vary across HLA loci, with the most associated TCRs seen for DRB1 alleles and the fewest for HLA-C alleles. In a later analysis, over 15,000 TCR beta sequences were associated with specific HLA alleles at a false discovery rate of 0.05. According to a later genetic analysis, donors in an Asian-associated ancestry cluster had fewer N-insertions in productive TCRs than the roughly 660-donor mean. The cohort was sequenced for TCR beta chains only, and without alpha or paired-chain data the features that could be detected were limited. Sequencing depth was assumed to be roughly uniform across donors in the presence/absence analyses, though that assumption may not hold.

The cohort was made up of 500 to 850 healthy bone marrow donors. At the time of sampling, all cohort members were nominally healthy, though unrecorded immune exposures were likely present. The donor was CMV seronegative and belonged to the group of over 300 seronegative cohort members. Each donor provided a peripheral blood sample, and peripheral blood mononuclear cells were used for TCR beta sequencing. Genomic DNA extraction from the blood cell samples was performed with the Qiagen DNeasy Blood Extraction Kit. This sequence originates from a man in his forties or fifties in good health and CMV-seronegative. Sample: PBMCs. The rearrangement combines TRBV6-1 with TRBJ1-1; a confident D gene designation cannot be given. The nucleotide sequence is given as TGTGCCAGCAGCGAGGCAGAGATGGAAGCTTTCTTT. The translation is CASSEAEMEAFF.